These 2 T cell receptor beta chains were all obtained from the same sample, sequenced in a study of T cell clones after liver transplantation. Some clones are missing from TCRdb's copy, which holds only in-frame ones; the method was immunoSEQ multiplex PCR. The data contain approximately 51,000 clones, less than 90% of them singletons. The material sequenced was CD8+ T cells from blood, taken 12 months after liver transplant. The receptors were sampled from a human patient who received a liver transplant. Part of the T cells may come from the graft donor.

The chain joins TRBV19 to TRBJ1-2, with a possible D match to TRBD1 (5 bases). The germline V gene has CDR1 LNHDA and CDR2 SQIVND (reference sequence). The CDR3 covers 14 residues. V shed 6 bases and J shed 6 bases, with 17 bases lying between them. This chain's CDR3 is CASSHVLGGDGYTF. In nucleotides, the CDR3 is TGTGCCAGTAGCCACGTCCTCGGGGGGGATGGCTACACCTTC.

This chain joins TRBV5-4 and TRBJ2-7; maybe TRBD2 (5 bases). V dropped 6 bases and J dropped 1 base, with 11 bases sitting between them. The CDR3 loop spans 13 amino acids. Germline CDR1 reads SGHNT; CDR2 reads YYREEE (reference sequence). The CDR3 DNA reads TGTGCCAGCACGGGGAGTTCATCCTACGAGCAGTACTTC. It translates to CASTGSSSYEQYF.